This passage covers 7 T cell receptor beta chains from one sample sequenced in a study of T cell changes during pregnancy in multiple sclerosis. Profiled with immunoSEQ multiplex PCR; TCRdb holds only in-frame clones, not every one. The sample consists of some 120,000 clones, 90% to 98% of them appearing once. The input for sequencing was peripheral blood, taken after pregnancy. The receptors shown here come from a female donor with multiple sclerosis, enrolled in a pregnancy study.

This chain uses TRBV4-2 with TRBJ2-2; TRBD2 agrees at 10 bases. Germline assignment: CDR1 LGHNA and CDR2 YNFKEQ. The CDR3 is 24 amino acids. The V and J ends lost 0 bases and 3 bases, in that order; junction bases with no gene match: 25. The CDR3 loop is CASSQDQRRVPGLAARTYTGELFF. In nucleotides, the CDR3 is TGTGCCAGCAGCCAAGACCAACGGCGGGTCCCCGGACTAGCGGCCCGGACATACACCGGGGAGCTGTTTTTT.

This chain links TRBV5-1 with TRBJ1-1; no clear D. Germline lookup yields CDR1 SGHRS and CDR2 YFSETQ. The V end was cut by 0 bases, the J end by 5 bases, with 8 bases between. The CDR3 extends over 13 amino acids. CDR3 coding DNA: TGCGCCAGCAGCTTGGGAGGCGGAACTGAAGCTTTCTTT. This translates into CASSLGGGTEAFF.

This clone was counted once. The chain uses TRBV28 and TRBJ2-1, with 8 positions matching TRBD1. The CDR3 runs 16 residues. V dropped 5 bases and J dropped 8; count of bases not matched to a gene: 14. Germline assignment: CDR1 MDHEN and CDR2 SYDVKM. For the CDR3, the DNA is TGTGCCAGCAGTCCCCTTGACAGGGGAAAGAGGGATGAGCAGTTCTTC. It translates to CASSPLDRGKRDEQFF.

Here the CDR3 DNA reads TGTGCCAGCTCACCAGTACAGCCGGGACAGGGGATTGTTTACGAGCAGTACTTC. As protein: CASSPVQPGQGIVYEQYF. The V call is TRBV18, the J call TRBJ2-7, with 10 bases aligning to TRBD1. The V and J ends lost 2 bases and 4 bases, in that order; junction bases with no gene match: 14. CDR3 length: 18 residues. The V gene's germline CDR1 is KGHSH and CDR2 LQKENI.

The chain carries TRBV11-1 and TRBJ2-1, with 12 bases lining up with TRBD2. In germline, CDR1 is SGHAT, CDR2 FQDESV (reference sequence). V was pared by 3 bases and J by 2 bases, with 8 bases of the junction left unmatched. The CDR3 is made up of 18 amino acids. The CDR3 bases are TGTGCCAGCAGCTTCCCCGCTAGCGGGAGGGTCGCCTACAATGAGCAGTTCTTC. Translating gives CASSFPASGRVAYNEQFF.

J is TRBJ2-1 and V is TRBV15; 7 bases map to TRBD2. Looked up from germline, CDR1 is LNHNV and CDR2 is YYDKDF (reference sequence). CDR3 length: 15 amino acids. V lost 4 bases and J lost 3; bases outside the gene matches: 6. The CDR3 loop is CATSTVGGGYNEQFF. The CDR3 DNA follows: TGTGCCACCAGCACCGTGGGGGGGGGCTACAATGAGCAGTTCTTC.

The V gene is TRBV19, the J gene TRBJ2-6; D not resolved. Germline V CDR1 and CDR2: LNHDA, SQIVND (reference sequence). Between the trimmed V and J ends, which lost 3 bases and 2 bases, there was a span of 2 bases. The CDR3 has 13 amino acids. Here the CDR3 reads CASSITGANVLTF. CDR3 bases: TGTGCCAGTAGTATTACTGGGGCCAACGTCCTGACTTTC. The full variable domain, with the rest looked up from reference TRBV19 and TRBJ2-6, is DGGITQSPKYLFRKEGQNVTLSCEQNLNHDAMYWYRQDPGQGLRLIYYSQIVNDFQKGDIAEGYSVSREKKESFPLTVTSAQKNPTAFYLCASSITGANVLTFGAGSRLTVL.